Presented here are 15 T cell receptor beta chains from one specimen sequenced in a study of T cell clonality in common variable immunodeficiency. General study points: Fewer deletions and N-nucleotide insertions were reportedly seen in common variable immunodeficiency TCR beta sequences.

Sequenced by immunoSEQ multiplex PCR; TCRdb stores in-frame clones only, minus some. The record shows roughly 29,000 clones for this sample, with no singletons present. Their antigen targets remain unknown. Material for sequencing was peripheral blood mononuclear cells. These receptors were taken from a human donor with common variable immunodeficiency.

A remark on this clone: The read ends 3 residues shy of where the CDR3 ends; the end is completed using the germline J gene. The chain combines TRBV6-1 with TRBJ1-5, with 7 bases identical to TRBD1. Trimming removed 2 bases from V and 2 bases from J; junction bases left unmatched: 12. This CDR3 is built from 18 residues. Germline lookup yields CDR1 MNHNS and CDR2 SASEGT. Partial CDR3 DNA: TGTGCCAGCAGTGAATTGACCCCAGGGGGTTATGGCAATCAGCCC. Amino acids: CASSELTPGGYGNQP. The whole CDR3 reads CASSELTPGGYGNQPQHF.

As to this clone: The CDR3 end falls 3 residues outside the read, so it is completed with the germline J gene. The chain couples TRBV29-1 to TRBJ2-1, with TRBD2 matching 13 bases. CDR3 size: 16 residues. With V trimmed by 4 bases and J by 0 bases, 3 bases remained unmatched. CDR1 SQVTM and CDR2 ANQGSEA come from the germline V gene. The CDR3 bases that were read are TGCAGCGTTGTGGGGACTAGCGGGAACTCCTACAATGAG. Translating it yields CSVVGTSGNSYNE. The entire CDR3 protein reads CSVVGTSGNSYNEQFF.

In the case of this clone: A much larger clone is a single base away; this may be a read error. The read stops 3 residues short of the end of the CDR3; the missing end is completed from the germline J gene. The V call is TRBV2, the J call TRBJ2-3; TRBD2 matches 9 bases. Germline V CDR1 and CDR2: SNHLY, FYNNEI. The CDR3 runs to 15 residues. V was pared by 6 bases and J by 3 bases, with 7 bases of the junction left unmatched. The sequenced part of the CDR3 DNA is TGTGCCAGCAGGACTGGCGGGAGGGCAACAGATACG. Residues: CASRTGGRATDT. The whole CDR3 region reads CASRTGGRATDTQYF.

Concerning this clone itself: The read gets to within 3 residues of the CDR3 end, and the germline J gene fills in the rest. The chain couples TRBV6-1 to TRBJ2-3, with 10 nucleotides matching TRBD2. The junction had 8 bases not matched to a gene; V was cut back by 2 bases and J by 6 bases. Germline CDR1 and CDR2: MNHNS and SASEGT. The CDR3 sequence is 16 residues long. CDR3 loop: CASSEWVGSGRDTQYF. CDR3 DNA (partial): TGTGCCAGCAGTGAATGGGTGGGTAGCGGGAGGGATACG.

This clone was seen a few times. The read falls 3 residues short of the CDR3 end, and the missing part is taken from the germline J gene. The V and J genes are TRBV18 and TRBJ2-1; possibly TRBD1 for D (5 bases). In germline, CDR1 is KGHSH, CDR2 LQKENI. This CDR3 is 16 amino acids long. The germline V and J ends were trimmed by 6 bases and 3 bases, with 18 bases remaining between them. CDR3 residues: CASSPPDRAFYNEQFF. The sequenced CDR3 bases are TGTGCCAGCTCCCCCCCCGACAGAGCTTTCTACAATGAG.

Only a few counts were recorded for this clone. The read ends 3 residues early relative to the CDR3; the germline J gene fills the gap. The V gene is TRBV2, the J gene TRBJ1-5; D is possibly TRBD1 (6 bases). Germline CDR1 reads SNHLY; CDR2 reads FYNNEI. The CDR3 has 14 residues. With 5 bases removed from V and 2 bases from J, the gap between germline ends came to 10 bases. The DNA read from the CDR3 is TGTGCCAGCAGTCCAGGGGTAGGCAATCAGCCC. Its translation is CASSPGVGNQP. The entire CDR3 protein reads CASSPGVGNQPQHF.

The sample holds many counts of this clone. Sequencing ends 3 residues short of the CDR3 end; the germline J gene provides the rest. This chain uses TRBV19 with TRBJ2-2; 8 bases map to TRBD2. V trimming: 6 bases; J trimming: 2 bases; junction bases outside the gene matches: 2. The CDR3 sequence is 14 residues long. The germline CDR1 and CDR2 sequences are LNHDA and SQIVND (reference sequence). The CDR3 bases that were read are TGTGCCAGTAGACTAGCGGTAAACACCGGGGAG. Amino acid sequence: CASRLAVNTGE. The full CDR3 reads CASRLAVNTGELFF.

This clone occurred many times. With the read ending 3 residues before the CDR3 end, the germline J gene is used to fill in that end. This chain links TRBV5-1 with TRBJ2-7; 8 bases map to TRBD2. The CDR3 is 16 amino acids. Trimming at V came to 4 bases and at J to 3 bases, leaving 12 bases not matched to a gene. Germline V gene lookup returns CDR1 SGHRS and CDR2 YFSETQ. Partial CDR3 DNA: TGCGCCAGCAGCGATCCTACACTAGCGGAACTCTACGAG. Translated, it gives CASSDPTLAELYE. The complete CDR3 reads CASSDPTLAELYEQYF.

This clone was counted many times. Read sequence stops 3 residues before the CDR3 end, and the germline J gene provides the missing end. The rearrangement links TRBV18 to TRBJ2-7; 10 bases line up with TRBD2. Trimming cost V 2 bases and J 4 bases; bases outside gene matches: 5. This CDR3 comprises 15 residues. The germline CDR1 and CDR2 sequences are KGHSH and LQKENI. The part of the CDR3 DNA that was read is TGTGCCAGCTCACCATCCCTAGCGGGAGTTTACGAG. This gives the protein CASSPSLAGVYE. The whole CDR3 is CASSPSLAGVYEQYF. The whole variable domain, remainder taken from reference TRBV18 and TRBJ2-7, is NAGVMQNPRHLVRRRGQEARLRCSPMKGHSHVYWYRQLPEEGLKFMVYLQKENIIDESGMPKERFSAEFPKEGPSILRIQQVVRGDSAAYFCASSPSLAGVYEQYFGPGTRLTVT.

This clone appeared many times. The CDR3 extends 3 residues past the end of the read, so its final part is completed from the germline J gene. The chain carries TRBV2 and TRBJ2-3, with a possible D match to TRBD2 (6 bases). The CDR3 totals 12 residues. The germline V gene encodes CDR1 SNHLY and CDR2 FYNNEI. Trimming removed 8 bases at V and 6 bases at J, with 12 bases between. The CDR3 bases that were read are TGTGCCAGCCACGGTGGGGGGGATACG. Its translation is CASHGGGDT. The entire CDR3 reads CASHGGGDTQYF.

Of note for this clone: The read ends 3 residues early relative to the CDR3; the germline J gene fills the gap. The V and J genes are TRBV29-1 and TRBJ2-7; a weak D match, TRBD2 (7 bases). The germline CDR1 and CDR2 sequences are SQVTM and ANQGSEA. This CDR3 has 15 amino acids. V lost 5 bases and J lost 3, with 20 bases in between. The CDR3 sequence: CSVRGVGGDFYEQYF. The covered CDR3 bases are TGCAGCGTTCGAGGTGTAGGGGGGGATTTCTACGAG.

There are many counts of this clone. The CDR3 protein is CASSFWGTGTTNEKLFF. The CDR3 bases that were read are TGCGCCAGCAGCTTTTGGGGGACAGGGACGACTAATGAAAAA. The chain links TRBV5-1 to TRBJ1-4; 9 bases line up with TRBD1. With the read ending 3 residues before the CDR3 end, the germline J gene is used to fill in that end. Trimming at V came to 2 bases and at J to 2 bases, leaving 7 bases not matched to a gene. Germline lookup yields CDR1 SGHRS and CDR2 YFSETQ. This CDR3 has 17 residues.

This clone has ten or more counts. The CDR3 extends 3 residues past the end of the read, so its final part is completed from the germline J gene. The V gene is TRBV19, the J gene TRBJ2-3; tentatively, D is TRBD2 (6 bases). CDR1 and CDR2 (germline): LNHDA, SQIVND (reference sequence). The V end lost 3 bases, the J end lost 5 bases, and 21 bases lay between the germline ends. The CDR3 length is 17 residues. The CDR3 sequence: CASSIAGLATKRDTQYF. CDR3 bases read: TGTGCCAGTAGTATCGCAGGGCTAGCGACAAAGAGAGATACG.

Regarding this clone: The CDR3 is cut off 3 residues early in the read; its end comes from the germline J gene. V and J are TRBV7-9 and TRBJ2-7; D gene unclear. Germline CDR1 reads SEHNR; CDR2 reads FQNEAQ (reference sequence). The CDR3 extends over 15 amino acids. Trimming pared 1 base from V and 4 bases from J, leaving 14 bases between. The sequenced CDR3 bases are TGTGCCAGCAGCTTAGATGGGCTGCTAAAATACGAG. Its protein product is CASSLDGLLKYE. In full, the CDR3 is CASSLDGLLKYEQYF.

About this clone: With the read ending 3 residues before the CDR3 end, the germline J gene is used to fill in that end. The gene calls are TRBV7-6 and TRBJ2-1, with 10 nucleotides matching TRBD1. V lost 5 bases to trimming and J lost 9 bases; unmatched junction nucleotides: 4. Looked up from germline, CDR1 is SGHVS and CDR2 is FNYEAQ. The CDR3 spans 13 residues. This CDR3 is CASSAGQGFEQFF. The part of the CDR3 DNA that was read is TGTGCCAGCAGCGCGGGACAGGGGTTTGAG.